These T cell receptor beta chains were read from a single sample in a study of T cell repertoires in cytomegalovirus infection. TCRdb reprocessed the reads with MiXCR, giving one entry per CDR3 protein. Of about 180,000 distinct CDR3 sequences listed, approximately 15% are singletons. Sequencing was carried out using PBMCs. These receptors came from a human donor in good health (CMV status not recorded). Some clones in this sample may be carry-over from other donors' samples. Each CDR3 is given with its conserved first and last residue.

TRBV5-1 | CASSLAGGVEKLFF
TRBV10-2 | CASSESTNSYNEQFF
TRBV12-3/TRBV12-4 | CASSPDRNDFPLHF
TRBV12-3/TRBV12-4 | CASSSGQGPNTEAFF
TRBV4-1 | CASSQGQGARYEQYF
TRBV28 | CASSLVVGDYEQYF
TRBV7-2 | CASSFSGSNEQFF
TRBV6-2/TRBV6-3 | CASSERFYEQYF
TRBV29-1 | CSVSRAQGNTEAFF
TRBV25-1 | CASSWRQGIKNIQYF
TRBV4-3 | CASSQTERYGYTF
TRBV6-2/TRBV6-3 | CASSYIRLGVGETQYF
TRBV5-1 | CASSSSGRQTYEQYF
TRBV7-3 | CASSISGASGANVLTF
TRBV10-3 | CAISDQTGGFYGYTF
TRBV7-2 | CASSPNRRLAGVSYEQYF
TRBV3-1 | CASSPGLAGSEQFF
TRBV7-8 | CASSLRAGNNQPQHF
TRBV29-1 | CSVGGTGLFTEAFF
TRBV29-1 | CSVLTGNMNTEAFF
TRBV20-1 | CSASQGVNEQFF
TRBV12-3/TRBV12-4 | CASSDDYEQYF
TRBV25-1 | CASDQTGENSPLHF
TRBV20-1 | CSAGTGTSGNRETQYF
TRBV7-6 | CASTRDSSPDTQYF
TRBV20-1 | CSARQGARNEKLFF
TRBV28 | CASSFGGAGEQFF
TRBV7-8 | CASSLPLEGEETQYF
TRBV7-2 | CASSSTGSVYGYTF
TRBV19 | CASSIDRWGSYEQYF
TRBV7-8 | CASSSPKSGREGDTQYF
TRBV19 | CASSTGRSSELYF
TRBV7-9 | CASSLDGSFPDTQYF
TRBV7-8 | CASSQQGTYQPQHF
TRBV6-2/TRBV6-3 | CASTQRAGELFF
TRBV7-2 | CASRLRMNTEAFF
TRBV9 | CASSVEGDTEAFF
TRBV7-2 | CASSLWAGNSNQPQHF
TRBV6-2/TRBV6-3 | CASSYTGSGHQPQHF
TRBV4-1 | CASSQEDQFYSNQPQHF
TRBV20-1 | CSARDRGTGHNEQFF
TRBV28 | CASSLSNLGLAGGLRTDTQYF
TRBV7-2 | CASSLRASGRAVNYEQYF
TRBV20-1 | CSAMEGGGRGRGYGYTF
TRBV12-3/TRBV12-4 | CASTLMGNEQFF
TRBV18 | CASSPAATYNEQFF
TRBV12-3/TRBV12-4 | CASSLESSGLSNQPQHF
TRBV29-1 | CSGAGTSGLSTDTQYF